The present TCR beta chain was sequenced within a study of CD4+ T cells in melanoma. Overall study results and limits: Neoantigen-specific CD4+ T cells in melanoma reportedly had diverse differentiation states. A reported correlation linked neoantigen-specific CD4+ T cells to CD8+, macrophage and B cell function.

TCRdb's table, derived via immunoSEQ multiplex PCR, lists solely in-frame clones and lacks some. This table has some 50,000 clones, about 91% appearing once. The CDR3 consists of 18 residues. The V gene's germline CDR1 is SGHVS and CDR2 FNYEAQ. Trimming pared 3 bases from V and 0 bases from J, leaving 15 bases between. Comment on this clone: Antigen: not known.

Sequencing used peripheral blood. The chain recombines TRBV7-6 with TRBJ2-6, with D unresolved. This TCR derives from a human donor with melanoma. The CDR3 is CASSFVGRRVSGANVLTF. In DNA, the CDR3 is TGTGCCAGCAGCTTCGTAGGGCGAAGGGTCTCTGGGGCCAACGTCCTGACTTTC.